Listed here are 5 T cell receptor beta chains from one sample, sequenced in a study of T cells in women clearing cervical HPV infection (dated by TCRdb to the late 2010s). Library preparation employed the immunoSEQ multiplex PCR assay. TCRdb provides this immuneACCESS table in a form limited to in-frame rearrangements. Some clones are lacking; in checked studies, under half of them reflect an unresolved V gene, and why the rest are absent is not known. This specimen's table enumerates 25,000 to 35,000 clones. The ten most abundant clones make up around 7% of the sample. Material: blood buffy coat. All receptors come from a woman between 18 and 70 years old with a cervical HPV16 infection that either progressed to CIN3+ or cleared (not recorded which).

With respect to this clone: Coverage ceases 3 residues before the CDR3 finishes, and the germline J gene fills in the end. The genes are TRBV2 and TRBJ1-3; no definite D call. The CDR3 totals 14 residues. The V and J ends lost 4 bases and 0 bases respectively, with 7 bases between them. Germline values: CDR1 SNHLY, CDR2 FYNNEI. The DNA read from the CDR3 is TGTGCCAGCAGTGGCGGTGACTCTGGAAACACC. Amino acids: CASSGGDSGNT. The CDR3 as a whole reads CASSGGDSGNTIYF.

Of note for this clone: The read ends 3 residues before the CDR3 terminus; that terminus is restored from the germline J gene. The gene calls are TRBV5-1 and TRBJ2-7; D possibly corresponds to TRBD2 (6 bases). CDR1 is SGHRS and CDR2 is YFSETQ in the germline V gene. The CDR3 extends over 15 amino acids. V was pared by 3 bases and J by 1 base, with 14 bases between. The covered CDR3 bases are TGCGCCAGCAGCTGGTGGGGGGTGGAATCCTACGAG. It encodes CASSWWGVESYE. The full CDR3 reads CASSWWGVESYEQYF.

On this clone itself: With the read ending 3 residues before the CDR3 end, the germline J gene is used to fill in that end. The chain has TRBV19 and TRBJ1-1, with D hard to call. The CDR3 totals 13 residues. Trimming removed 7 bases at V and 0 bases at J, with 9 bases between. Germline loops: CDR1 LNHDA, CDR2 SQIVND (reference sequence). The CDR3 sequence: CASKGPMNTEAFF. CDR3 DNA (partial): TGTGCCAGTAAAGGTCCCATGAACACTGAA. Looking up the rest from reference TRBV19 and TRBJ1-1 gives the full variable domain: DGGITQSPKYLFRKEGQNVTLSCEQNLNHDAMYWYRQDPGQGLRLIYYSQIVNDFQKGDIAEGYSVSREKKESFPLTVTSAQKNPTAFYLCASKGPMNTEAFFGQGTRLTVV.

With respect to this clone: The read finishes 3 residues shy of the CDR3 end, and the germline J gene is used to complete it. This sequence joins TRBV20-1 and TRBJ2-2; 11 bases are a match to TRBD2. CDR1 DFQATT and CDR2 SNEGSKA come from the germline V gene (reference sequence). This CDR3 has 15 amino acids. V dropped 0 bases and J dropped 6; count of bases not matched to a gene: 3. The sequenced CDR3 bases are TGCAGTGCTAGAGATAAGACTAGCGGGGCCGGGGAG. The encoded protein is CSARDKTSGAGE. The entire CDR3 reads CSARDKTSGAGELFF.

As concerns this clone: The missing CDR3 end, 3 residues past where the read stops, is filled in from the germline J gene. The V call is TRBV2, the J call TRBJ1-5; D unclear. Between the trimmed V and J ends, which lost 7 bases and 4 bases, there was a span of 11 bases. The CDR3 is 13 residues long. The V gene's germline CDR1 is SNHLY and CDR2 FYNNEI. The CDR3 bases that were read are TGTGCCAGCAACCCTTCGGGGAATCAGCCC. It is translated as CASNPSGNQP. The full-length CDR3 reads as CASNPSGNQPQHF.